What follows is one TCR beta chain and its context. The antigen is not known. Sequencing of DNA taken from cultured CD4+ T cells relied on the Oncomine TCR Beta short-read assay. TCRdb reprocessed the PCR reads with MiXCR, giving one entry per CDR3 protein. This sample has 13,000 to 15,000 distinct CDR3 sequences, with about 51% found just once. The data were taken from a study of vaccination and CD4 T cells after COVID-19. Described treatment: approximately 9-day PBMC culture with coronavirus spike peptide pools or control peptides (ViraFEST assay). The CDR3 covers 13 residues. Trimming cost V 3 bases and J 4 bases, with 9 bases left between them. Per germline, CDR1 LNHDA and CDR2 SQIVND (reference sequence).

Sequenced: CD4+ T cells from blood, cultured in vitro. The chain has TRBV19 and TRBJ1-2; D ambiguous. The TCR was taken from a human donor who had recovered from COVID-19. CDR3 nucleotide sequence: TGTGCCAGTAGTATGGGAGGGCTCTATGGCTACACCTTC. This encodes CASSMGGLYGYTF.